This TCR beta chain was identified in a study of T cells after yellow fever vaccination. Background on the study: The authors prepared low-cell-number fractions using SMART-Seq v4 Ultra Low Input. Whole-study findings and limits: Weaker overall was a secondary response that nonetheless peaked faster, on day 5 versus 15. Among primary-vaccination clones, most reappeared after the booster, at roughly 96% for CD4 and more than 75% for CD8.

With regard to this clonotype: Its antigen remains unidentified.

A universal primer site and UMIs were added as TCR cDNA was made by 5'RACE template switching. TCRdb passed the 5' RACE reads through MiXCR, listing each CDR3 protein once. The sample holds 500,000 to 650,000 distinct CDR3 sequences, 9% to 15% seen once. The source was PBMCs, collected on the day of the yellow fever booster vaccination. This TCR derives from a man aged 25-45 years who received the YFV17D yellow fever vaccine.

The CDR3 DNA is TGTGCCATCAGCAGCGACTCCTACGAGCAGTACTTC. Translating gives CAISSDSYEQYF. This chain links TRBV10-3 with TRBJ2-7; D uncertain. The CDR3 has 12 amino acids. Germline V lookup: CDR1 ENHRY, CDR2 SYGVKD. Trimming shortened V by 6 bases and J by 0 bases, and 6 bases separated the two germline ends.